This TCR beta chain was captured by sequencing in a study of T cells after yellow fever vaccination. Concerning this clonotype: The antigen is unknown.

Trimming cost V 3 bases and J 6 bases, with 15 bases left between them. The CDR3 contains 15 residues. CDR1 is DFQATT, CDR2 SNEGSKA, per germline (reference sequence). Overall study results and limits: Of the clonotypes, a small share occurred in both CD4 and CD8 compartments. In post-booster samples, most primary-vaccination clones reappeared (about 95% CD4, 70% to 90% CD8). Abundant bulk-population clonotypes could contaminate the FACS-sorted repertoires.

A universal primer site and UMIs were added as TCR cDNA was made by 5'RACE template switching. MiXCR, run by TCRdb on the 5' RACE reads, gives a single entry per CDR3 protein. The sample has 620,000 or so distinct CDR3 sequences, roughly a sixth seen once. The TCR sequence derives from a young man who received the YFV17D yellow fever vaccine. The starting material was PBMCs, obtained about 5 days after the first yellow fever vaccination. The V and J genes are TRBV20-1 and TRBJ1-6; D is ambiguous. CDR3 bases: TGCAGTGCTAGTACAAGTCGGGCAGCTAATTCACCCCTCCACTTT. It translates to CSASTSRAANSPLHF.